A single T cell receptor beta chain is shown here with its context. The CDR3 is 13 residues long. Trimming removed 3 bases from V and 8 bases from J, with 10 bases in between. Germline V CDR1 and CDR2: KGHSH, LQKENI. The source of the sample is a study of blood T cells in healthy people across ages. Alongside a J-beta primer mix, a sample-barcoded 5' primer served in a second PCR lasting about 7 to 12 cycles. TCRdb re-called the 5' RACE reads with MiXCR, one entry per CDR3 protein. The data contain roughly 800,000 distinct CDR3 sequences, roughly 25% of them singletons. This sample also belongs to another study, concerning T cells of mothers and their children.

The chain couples TRBV18 to TRBJ1-4; D might be TRBD1 (5 bases). This TCR came from a boy aged 5-17 years in good health. Sequences were obtained from blood. CDR3 region: CASSPGRAEKLFF. CDR3 nucleotides: TGTGCCAGCTCACCGGGCAGGGCCGAAAAACTGTTTTTT.